The clone carrying this TCR beta chain was observed a handful of times. Its cognate antigen is unknown. Using its own MiXCR run on the reads, TCRdb lists one record per CDR3 protein. The repertoire includes some 900,000 distinct CDR3 sequences, approximately 32% of them detected once, and roughly an eighth sits in the top ten. This specimen belongs to a study of T cell repertoires in cytomegalovirus infection. At the level of the study: Recently identified HLA-C-restricted and well-studied HLA-B-restricted CMV epitopes were used. The public TCR beta signatures pointed to both CMV infection and matching HLA type. Whole-study results and caveats: It was HLA-C-restricted CMV-specific TCR beta clonotypes that dominated the response ex vivo.

Losses at the gene ends were 6 bases for V and 6 bases for J; bases not matched to a gene: 15. The CDR3 length is 16 residues. Germline CDR1 reads SEHNR; CDR2 reads FQNEAQ (reference sequence). The receptor was derived from a human donor in good health (CMV status not recorded). Some clones in this sample may be carry-over from other donors' samples. The gene calls are TRBV7-9 and TRBJ1-1; 8 nucleotides line up with TRBD1. This specimen consisted of cultured CD8+ T cells from PBMCs, obtained from culture after CMV antigen stimulation. The CDR3 is CASRIAPGQGGAEAFF. The CDR3 DNA follows: TGTGCCAGCAGAATAGCCCCCGGACAGGGAGGGGCTGAAGCTTTCTTT.